The source of this T cell receptor beta chain is a study of shared clonotypes between healthy human individuals. Looking at the study overall: Donor ages ranged 18 to 49 years: a couple of women, a few men. General observations from the study: Since donors were few, the genetic and exposure-history diversity represented was limited. Investigators collected only blood, and repertoires in tissues likely differ.

Unsorted samples used tens of millions of PBMCs for genomic DNA. This clone appeared a few times. Its antigen is not identified. Looked up from germline, CDR1 is MNHEY and CDR2 is SMNVEV (reference sequence). V shed 6 bases and J shed 2 bases, with 14 bases lying between them. The CDR3 is made up of 15 amino acids. Assay: immunoSEQ multiplex PCR; the TCRdb copy retains only in-frame clones and omits some. The table has about 500,000 clones, approximately 71% seen once. Material: PBMCs. The rearrangement uses TRBV27 and TRBJ1-5; D unclear. The receptor comes from a woman between 40 and 50 years old in good health. Some clones in this sample may be carry-over from other donors' samples. The CDR3 nucleotides are TGTGCCAGCAGCCCGGGAGGTTTTGGCAATCAGCCCCAGCATTTT. The encoded protein is CASSPGGFGNQPQHF.